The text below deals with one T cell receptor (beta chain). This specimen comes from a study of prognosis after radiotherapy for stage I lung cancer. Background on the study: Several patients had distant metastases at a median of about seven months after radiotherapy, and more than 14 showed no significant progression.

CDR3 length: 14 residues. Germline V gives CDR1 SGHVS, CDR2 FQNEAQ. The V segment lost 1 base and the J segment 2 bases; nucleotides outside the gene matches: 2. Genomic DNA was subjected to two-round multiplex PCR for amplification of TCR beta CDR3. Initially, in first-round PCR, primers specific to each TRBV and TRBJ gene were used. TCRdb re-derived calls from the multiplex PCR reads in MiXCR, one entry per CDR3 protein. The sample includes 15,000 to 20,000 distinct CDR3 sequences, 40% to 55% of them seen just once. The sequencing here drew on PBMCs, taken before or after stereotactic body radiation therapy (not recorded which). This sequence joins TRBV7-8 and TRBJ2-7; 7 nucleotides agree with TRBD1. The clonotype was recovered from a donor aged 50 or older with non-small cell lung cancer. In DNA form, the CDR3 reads TGTGCCAGCAGCTTAGAGACAGGGCCCTACGAGCAGTACTTC. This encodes CASSLETGPYEQYF.